The 13 T cell receptor beta chains given below trace back to one sample, sequenced in a study of T cell repertoires in cytomegalovirus infection. A single record per CDR3 protein comes from TCRdb applying MiXCR to the reads. The data hold around 900,000 distinct CDR3 sequences, with approximately 31% observed a single time. No cognate antigen is known for these TCRs. Sample: cultured CD8+ T cells from PBMCs, taken from culture after CMV antigen stimulation. The receptors were gathered from a human donor in good health (CMV status not recorded). Some clones in this sample may be carry-over from other donors' samples.

As for this clonotype: This may be a read error, as it is one base from a much larger clone. V gene TRBV7-8 combines with J gene TRBJ2-7; D is undetermined. Germline CDR1 SGHVS, CDR2 FQNEAQ. The CDR3 is made up of 15 amino acids. This chain's CDR3 is CASTLQSAFPYEQYF. The CDR3 region has the DNA TGTGCCAGCACCTTACAAAGCGCTTTCCCTTACGAGCAGTACTTC.

The table lists this clonotype with many counts. The V gene is TRBV7-6, the J gene TRBJ2-3; D ambiguous. Germline CDR1 SGHVS, CDR2 FNYEAQ. CDR3 size: 12 residues. Trimming shortened V by 1 base and J by 6 bases, and 5 bases separated the two germline ends. The CDR3, as DNA: TGTGCCAGCAGCTTAGATTCGGATACGCAGTATTTT. Translated: CASSLDSDTQYF.

This clonotype was detected many times. The V and J genes are TRBV4-2 and TRBJ2-1, with D possibly called TRBD1 or TRBD2 (5 bases each). V was pared by 3 bases and J by 5 bases, with 5 bases between. Germline-derived CDR1 and CDR2 are LGHNA and YNFKEQ. The CDR3 consists of 12 residues. Here the CDR3 DNA reads TGTGCCAGCAGCCAGGGGGACAATGAGCAGTTCTTC. Its translation: CASSQGDNEQFF.

This clonotype has a count of ten or more. The rearrangement uses TRBV6-2 or TRBV6-3 and TRBJ1-2, with 9 bases that match TRBD1. CDR3 length: 14 residues. Germline V gene data show CDR1 as MNHEY and CDR2 as SVGEGT. The V segment lost 0 bases and the J segment 6 bases; nucleotides outside the gene matches: 2. DNA for the CDR3: TGTGCCAGCAGTTACTCCGGGACAGGGAATGGCTACACCTTC. This gives the protein CASSYSGTGNGYTF.

There are a few counts of this clonotype. This chain links TRBV6-6 with TRBJ2-2, with D unresolved. The CDR3 runs to 14 residues. Germline CDR1 and CDR2: MNHNY and SVGAGI (reference sequence). Trimming removed 2 bases at V and 7 bases at J, with 11 bases between. CDR3 loop: CASSYTKGNGELFF. The CDR3 region has the DNA TGTGCCAGCAGTTACACAAAGGGAAACGGGGAGCTGTTTTTT.

The gene calls are TRBV7-8 and TRBJ2-2; tentatively, D is TRBD1 (5 bases). The CDR3 has 15 residues. Germline V gives CDR1 SGHVS, CDR2 FQNEAQ. Trimming removed 2 bases from V and 6 bases from J, with 13 bases in between. Here the CDR3 DNA reads TGTGCCAGCAGCTTATGGGGCTCGGCCTCCGGGGAGCTGTTTTTT. This translates into CASSLWGSASGELFF.

This clonotype was counted only a few times. J is TRBJ2-5 and V is TRBV7-9; the match to TRBD2 covers 7 bases. The CDR3 contains 17 residues. V trimming: 1 base; J trimming: 0 bases; junction bases outside the gene matches: 8. CDR1 is SEHNR, CDR2 FQNEAQ, per germline (reference sequence). CDR3 in amino acids: CASSLDYGGGNQETQYF. As DNA, the CDR3 is TGTGCCAGCAGCTTAGACTACGGCGGGGGTAACCAAGAGACCCAGTACTTC.

The chain has TRBV6-1 and TRBJ2-1; the D is unclear. Between the trimmed V and J ends, which lost 5 bases and 8 bases, there was a span of 13 bases. CDR3 length: 13 residues. The germline V gene has CDR1 MNHNS and CDR2 SASEGT. CDR3 DNA: TGTGCCAGCAGTCGGGTCGAATTCCATGAGCAGTTCTTC. Translation: CASSRVEFHEQFF.

There are a few counts of this clonotype. V and J are TRBV7-9 and TRBJ2-5; 7 bases fit TRBD2. From germline, CDR1 is SEHNR and CDR2 FQNEAQ (reference sequence). The CDR3 consists of 14 residues. Trimming took 5 bases from V and 4 from J; bases not matched to a gene: 7. CDR3 amino acids: CASSPAGGGETQYF. The CDR3 DNA sequence: TGTGCCAGCAGCCCGGCCGGCGGGGGAGAGACCCAGTACTTC.

The rearrangement links TRBV6-6 to TRBJ2-1, with D unresolved. The CDR3 is 15 amino acids. Germline values: CDR1 MNHNY, CDR2 SVGAGI (reference sequence). Trimming cost V 2 bases and J 3 bases, with 11 bases left between them. As DNA, the CDR3 is TGTGCCAGCAGTTACGCCGAACCCGGCTACAATGAGCAGTTCTTC. Amino acids: CASSYAEPGYNEQFF.

This clonotype was counted a few times. V gene TRBV6-1 combines with J gene TRBJ2-1; no reliable D call. Trimming took 1 base from V and 8 from J, leaving 9 bases between them. The CDR3 length is 13 residues. Germline V gene lookup returns CDR1 MNHNS and CDR2 SASEGT. The CDR3 region has the DNA TGTGCCAGCAGTGAAGTGTGGGGTGATGAGCAGTTCTTC. Residues: CASSEVWGDEQFF.

The table lists this clonotype with a few counts. The chain recombines TRBV6-1 with TRBJ1-2; 7 bases are a match to TRBD1. Trimming at V came to 3 bases and at J to 4 bases, leaving 5 bases not matched to a gene. The CDR3 loop spans 14 amino acids. CDR1 is MNHNS, CDR2 SASEGT, per germline. CDR3 in amino acids: CASSDLGQIYGYTF. CDR3 in DNA: TGTGCCAGCAGTGATTTGGGACAGATCTATGGCTACACCTTC.

On this clonotype: A clone one base away is much larger, so this may be a read error. This chain links TRBV6-6 with TRBJ1-1; a possible D gene is TRBD1 (5 bases). The CDR3 loop spans 18 amino acids. Germline V lookup: CDR1 MNHNY, CDR2 SVGAGI (reference sequence). This chain's CDR3 is CASSFDTDRNYRGTESFF. The CDR3 DNA reads as TGTGCCAGCAGCTTCGATACTGACAGAAACTACCGGGGGACTGAATCTTTCTTT.